This T cell receptor (beta chain) was observed in a study of shared clonotypes between healthy human individuals. Study overall: Per donor, CD8 memory used one plate, CD8 naive used two, CD4 memory used three and CD4 naive used three.

CD45RO negativity and positive selection for CCR7 defined naive CD8 cells, a population that excluded terminally differentiated effector memory CD45RA+ cells. CDR3 length: 15 amino acids. Germline V lookup: CDR1 SGHRS, CDR2 YFSETQ. The V segment lost 3 bases and the J segment 8 bases; nucleotides outside the gene matches: 9. It was around 220 ng DNA, approximately 28,000 T cell genomes, that sorted-subset replicate PCRs used. Here immunoSEQ multiplex PCR was the method, and the copy in TCRdb shows in-frame clones only, minus some. The sample has about 1,800,000 clones, around 96% seen once. This chain uses TRBV5-1 with TRBJ1-5, with TRBD1 matching over 9 bases. The source is a man aged 18 to 29 in good health. Material: naive CD8+ T cells sorted from blood. CDR3 residues: CASSWDGTGYEPQHF. The CDR3 DNA follows: TGCGCCAGCAGCTGGGACGGGACAGGGTACGAGCCCCAGCATTTT.